The entry below gives a single T cell receptor beta chain sequence along with its context. The antigen remains undetermined. The sample comes from a study of blood T cells in healthy people across ages. Study results and caveats: A strong correlation between TCR beta diversity and naive T cell percentage was seen. CMV status of donors was unknown, possibly confounding expanded clonotype changes. It was held that the diversity estimates obtained from one million T cells were underestimates.

This CDR3 contains 15 residues. Germline V gene sequence: CDR1 MGHDK, CDR2 SYGVNS. V was clipped by 5 bases and J by 6 bases; unmatched bases: 11. Through a sample-barcoded 5' primer and a J-beta primer mix, a second PCR was run for about 6 to 12 cycles. TCRdb passed the 5' RACE reads through MiXCR, listing each CDR3 protein once. Among around 1,500,000 distinct CDR3 sequences listed, roughly 45% were seen once. This clonotype originated in a woman aged 18-30 years in good health. V and J are TRBV25-1 and TRBJ2-3; 7 positions agree with TRBD2. The sequenced sample was blood. The CDR3, as DNA: TGTGCCAGCAGTCCCCCCCGGGGGGTGTTGGATACGCAGTATTTT. This sequence encodes CASSPPRGVLDTQYF.